Listed below are T cell receptor beta chains from one sample, sequenced in a study of OX40 agonist ivuxolimab in advanced cancers. Assay used: immunoSEQ multiplex PCR; TCRdb lists only in-frame clones, some missing. Of roughly 97,000 clones listed, roughly 90% are singletons. Sequencing was performed on CD4+ or CD8+ T cells sorted from blood, taken in a trial of the OX40 agonist ivuxolimab. The source of these receptors is an adult with an advanced solid tumor such as melanoma, head and neck, liver or kidney cancer. Both conserved end residues are part of each CDR3. D genes are given only for firm matches. Rows give clone size only sometimes, using once, few, many, or a class for an expanded clone.

>TRBV29-1|once|TRBJ2-7|-
CSVSAPPNEGSYEQYF
TGCAGCGTCTCGGCCCCTCCAAATGAGGGCTCCTACGAGCAGTACTTC
>TRBV7-9|-|TRBJ1-2|TRBD1
CASSSKDRGGEF
TGTGCCAGCAGCTCGAAGGACAGGGGAGGAGAGTTC
>TRBV6-1|few|TRBJ1-5|-
CASITGVGNQPQHF
TGTGCCAGCATCACAGGAGTAGGCAATCAGCCCCAGCATTTT
>TRBV18|-|TRBJ1-3|-
CASSRGAGNTIYF
TGTGCCAGCTCACGGGGGGCTGGAAACACCATATATTTT
>TRBV30|-|TRBJ2-3|-
CAWSGRVSQYF
TGTGCCTGGAGTGGGAGAGTTTCGCAGTATTTT
>TRBV7-8|once|TRBJ2-5|TRBD2
CASSVSGLRGFLAQYF
TGTGCCAGCAGCGTTAGCGGGTTGCGGGGCTTCTTGGCCCAGTACTTC
>TRBV12-5|-|TRBJ2-1|TRBD2
CASGLEPTSGEQFF
TGTGCTAGTGGTTTGGAGCCCACTAGCGGTGAGCAGTTCTTC
>TRBV6-5|-|TRBJ1-1|-
CASSPKNTEAFF
TGTGCCAGCAGCCCCAAGAACACTGAAGCTTTCTTT
>TRBV1|-|TRBJ1-1|-
CTSSQIWTGLTEAFF
TGCACCAGCAGCCAAATATGGACAGGGCTCACTGAAGCTTTCTTT
>TRBV18|-|TRBJ2-3|TRBD2
CASSPFSGTQSTDTQYF
TGTGCCAGCTCACCTTTTAGCGGGACCCAGAGCACAGATACGCAGTATTTT
>TRBV4-2|-|TRBJ2-7|-
CASSPPVRGIESYEQYF
TGTGCCAGCAGCCCTCCTGTTCGCGGGATCGAGTCCTACGAGCAGTACTTC
>TRBV30|-|TRBJ1-3|-
CAWSVQDSGNTIYF
TGTGCCTGGAGTGTACAGGACTCTGGAAACACCATATATTTT
>TRBV15|-|TRBJ1-1|-
CATSKRAFVGTEAFF
TGTGCCACCAGCAAGAGGGCCTTTGTGGGCACTGAAGCTTTCTTT
>TRBV2|-|TRBJ1-2|-
CASTLTGTYGYTF
TGTGCCAGCACCCTTACAGGAACCTATGGCTACACCTTC
>TRBV19|-|TRBJ1-3|-
CASKGQRTGNTIYF
TGTGCCAGTAAAGGTCAGCGGACTGGAAACACCATATATTTT
>TRBV27|-|TRBJ1-4|TRBD1
CASSPLPGTGRLFF
TGTGCCAGCAGTCCGCTTCCGGGGACAGGGAGGCTGTTTTTT
>TRBV4-3|-|TRBJ1-1|-
CASSQGTEAFF
TGCGCCAGCAGCCAAGGGACTGAAGCTTTCTTT